This T cell receptor (beta chain) was recorded in a study of blood T cells in healthy people across ages (dated by TCRdb to the mid-2010s). Notes on the research overall: In model experiments, roughly one uniquely barcoded TCR beta cDNA molecule per two T cells was captured by template switching. To track age-related changes in TCR beta repertoire diversity, the study relied on deep sequencing normalized with unique cDNA molecular identifiers. To avoid experimental bias, donors of different ages were distributed randomly across sequencing lanes. Two additional independent replicas of 1 million unique cDNA reads from the same blood draw were analyzed for two donors (one aged 18 to 30 and one aged 80 or older). The donors were split into four age groups: young (average about 15 years), middle-aged (roughly 42), aged (approximately 60) and long-lived (approximately 89).

The paper's findings and limits, for the study overall: Estimates of total diversity based on one million sequenced T cells were considered lower bounds and underestimates. The CMV infection status of donors was not known, potentially confounding age-related changes in expanded clonotypes. Compared with the aged group, the long-lived group had more naive CD4+ T cells, fewer expanded clones and increased TCR diversity, suggesting age selection. As age increased, observed TCR beta diversity per million T cells dropped in a roughly linear way, and a significant reduction was already evident by age 40. Bulk unsorted PBMC profiling prevented conclusive comparison of naive and antigen-experienced compartments. There was a strong correlation between observed TCR beta diversity and the percentage of naive T cells measured by flow cytometry.

Donors were 35 to 40 systemically healthy Caucasian individuals from Russia aged roughly 6 to 90 years. Approximately 9 milliliters of peripheral blood were collected from each donor into EDTA-treated Vacutainer tubes. PBMCs were isolated by Ficoll-Paque density-gradient centrifugation, with at least 6 million obtained per sample. Total RNA, at least 6 micrograms per sample, was extracted from PBMCs with Trizol reagent. For every donor, flow cytometry on a PBMC aliquot measured the percentage of naive CD45RAhigh/CD27high T cells. Library creation used 5' RACE. Sequencing used an Illumina HiSeq 2500. A second PCR of about 7 to 12 cycles was run with a J-beta primer mix and a sample-barcoded 5' primer. A template-switch 5' adaptor carrying 12 random nucleotides introduced a unique molecular identifier onto each TCR beta cDNA molecule. Each sample yielded at least 2.5 million CDR3-containing paired-end reads. First-strand cDNA was synthesized from all RNA with the Mint cDNA synthesis kit, primed by a TRBC-specific oligonucleotide. All cDNA was treated with uracil-DNA glycosylase and then went through a first 18-cycle PCR with the universal primers M1SS and BC2_uni_R. Processing in the source paper ran as follows. For normalization, 1 million high-quality reads were randomly selected from each sample, with every read carrying a distinct molecular identifier. Instead of being binned into consensus sequences, reads that shared molecular identifiers were thrown out. MiTCR, set to a Q25 quality threshold and the strictest error-elimination algorithm, was used for CDR3 identification, clonotype clustering and error correction. Lower-bound total TCR beta diversity was estimated with a nonparametric unseen species model using Euler transformation. TCRdb handled the public reads itself, with Q25 trimming in fastp and clone calling in MiXCR, and kept productive beta chains. Duplicate CDR3 protein sequences are folded into a single record with the most common DNA and genes. The V and J calls and clone size come from TCRdb's table, not from the authors' own analysis. In all, the sample holds around 800,000 distinct CDR3 sequences, and more than 40% of those were seen once. Around 21% of the sample goes to the ten largest clones.

Measured from the cysteine to the phenylalanine, the CDR3 is 16 residues long. The kept DNA is CDR3 alone, 48 bases in frame from the first base. V is cut by 1 base and J by 1 base, and the space between the germline ends is 13 bases. The CDR1 and CDR2 encoded by the germline V gene are MGHRA and YSYEKL. On this clonotype itself: Its antigen is not yet known. Qualities for individual bases were not recorded, and no much larger clone is one base off.

This TCR was sampled from a man aged 60-69 years in good health. The sample was blood. The chain is encoded by TRBV4-1 joined to TRBJ1-1, with a weak D call of TRBD1 (6 bases match). The CDR3 protein sequence reads: CASSQVPGDKNTEAFF. In nucleotides, the sequence is TGCGCCAGCAGCCAAGTCCCGGGGGACAAGAACACTGAAGCTTTCTTT.